The 2 T cell receptor beta chains below all came from one sample that was sequenced in a study of cytomegalovirus exposure and HLA in healthy donors. The repertoire was sequenced with immunoSEQ multiplex PCR; TCRdb's copy has only in-frame clones and lacks some. This table has roughly 150,000 clones, about 88% appearing once. Specimen: PBMCs. Source of these receptors: a woman younger than 30 in good health and CMV-seronegative.

This clone was counted a few times. This rearrangement joins TRBV9 to TRBJ2-2, with 7 bases that match TRBD1. The V segment lost 3 bases and the J segment 0 bases; nucleotides outside the gene matches: 5. CDR3 length equals 16 residues. Germline assignment: CDR1 SGDLS and CDR2 YYNGEE. The CDR3 DNA is TGTGCCAGCAGCGCGGAGGACAGGACGAACACCGGGGAGCTGTTTTTT. Amino acid sequence: CASSAEDRTNTGELFF.

The chain is built from TRBV6-5 and TRBJ1-3; maybe TRBD1 (6 bases). V was clipped by 7 bases and J by 2 bases, with 12 bases between them. The CDR3 length is 14 residues. Germline V gene sequence: CDR1 MNHEY, CDR2 SVGAGI. The CDR3 bases are TGTGCCAGCAACGACGGACAGACTGGAAACACCATATATTTT. As protein: CASNDGQTGNTIYF.